This record covers a single T cell receptor beta chain. This record belongs to a study of blood T cell repertoires in COVID-19. The overall study: The study drew acute and convalescent COVID-19 samples from the United States, Italy and Spain. PBMCs, B-cell-depleted T cells, or T cells were the source of the cDNA or gDNA that made up the material.

Profiled with immunoSEQ multiplex PCR; TCRdb holds only in-frame clones, not every one. The sample yields tens of thousands of clones, 85% to 90% seen once. Material for sequencing was peripheral blood. This sequence was found in a woman older than 75 with active COVID-19.

In DNA form, the CDR3 reads TGTGCAAGTCGCCCAGGACAGGGGATTAGCACAGATACGCAGTATTTT. This encodes CASRPGQGISTDTQYF. This chain joins TRBV12-2 and TRBJ2-3; the D call TRBD1 from the table was never checked on the DNA. TRBV12-2 is noted as a pseudogene. The CDR3 length is 16 residues.